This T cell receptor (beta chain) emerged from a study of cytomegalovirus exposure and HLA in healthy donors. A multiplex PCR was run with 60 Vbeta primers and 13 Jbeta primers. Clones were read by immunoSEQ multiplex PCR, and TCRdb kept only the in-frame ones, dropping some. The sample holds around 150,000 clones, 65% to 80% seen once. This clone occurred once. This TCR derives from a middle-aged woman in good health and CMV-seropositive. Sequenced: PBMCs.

In DNA form, the CDR3 reads TGTGCCAGCAGACCCCGGGGGGGACCTGAAGCTTTCTTT. Translating gives CASRPRGGPEAFF. The gene calls are TRBV6-5 and TRBJ1-1, with D tentatively TRBD1 (5 bases). CDR1 is MNHEY, CDR2 SVGAGI, per germline. This CDR3 has 13 residues. The V end was cut by 6 bases, the J end by 6 bases, with 14 bases between.